The clone carrying this T cell receptor beta chain was seen once. The data were taken from a study of blood T cell repertoires in COVID-19. Method: immunoSEQ multiplex PCR; TCRdb's copy keeps in-frame clones and lacks some. This sample has more than 300,000 clones, with more than 75% found just once. The CDR3 has 12 amino acids. CDR1 LGHDT and CDR2 YNNKEL come from the germline V gene (reference sequence). Trimming took off 4 bases at V and 5 bases at J, with 8 bases between the two ends. Sequencing used PBMCs or T cells enriched from blood (not recorded which). This clonotype was obtained from a woman between 18 and 30 years old who had recovered from COVID-19. The rearrangement joins TRBV3-1 (or the pseudogene TRBV3-2) to TRBJ2-5; TRBD1 might be the D (5 bases). The CDR3 nucleotides read TGTGCCAGCAGCCCCTACAGGGAGACCCAGTACTTC. Residues: CASSPYRETQYF.